This passage covers 11 T cell receptor beta chains from one sample sequenced in a study of CD8 T cells in ankylosing spondylitis. One entry per CDR3 protein results from TCRdb running MiXCR on the 5' RACE reads. Among tens of thousands of distinct CDR3 sequences listed, under 5.5% were seen once. Sequenced input: blood, either unsorted or a sorted T cell fraction (not recorded which). Every receptor here comes from a male donor with ankylosing spondylitis or in good health (not recorded which).

This clonotype has a count of ten or more. The chain links TRBV12-3 or TRBV12-4 to TRBJ1-1, with a tentative D call TRBD1 (5 bases). V shed 6 bases and J shed 7 bases, with 9 bases lying between them. The CDR3 is 11 amino acids. CDR3 sequence reads: CASRGEGEAFF. CDR3 in DNA: TGTGCCAGCAGGGGGGAGGGTGAAGCTTTCTTT.

At least ten counts were recorded for this clonotype. CDR3 coding DNA: TGTGCCAGCAGCTCCCTTCGGGGGGACCAAGAGACCCAGTACTTC. Translated: CASSSLRGDQETQYF. This chain joins TRBV7-2 and TRBJ2-5, with TRBD2 identical over 7 bases. The J segment lost 0 bases and the V segment lost 4 bases, leaving 5 bases of the junction unmatched. Looked up from germline, CDR1 is SGHTA and CDR2 is FQGNSA. CDR3 size: 15 residues. Full variable domain (remainder filled in from reference TRBV7-2 and TRBJ2-5): GAGVSQSPSNKVTEKGKDVELRCDPISGHTALYWYRQSLGQGLEFLIYFQGNSAPDKSGLPSDRFSAERTGGSVSTLTIQRTQQEDSAVYLCASSSLRGDQETQYFGPGTRLLVL.

In its sample, this clonotype was seen many times. This chain links TRBV7-2 with TRBJ2-7; 8 nucleotides agree with TRBD2. CDR1 and CDR2 from the germline V gene are SGHTA and FQGNSA. CDR3 length equals 14 residues. Losses at the gene ends were 5 bases for V and 3 bases for J; bases not matched to a gene: 6. As DNA, the CDR3 is TGTGCCAGCAGCCGCCTAGCGGGCGGCTACGAGCAGTACTTC. Residues: CASSRLAGGYEQYF.

This clonotype has a count of ten or more. The chain links TRBV28 to TRBJ2-3, with no clear D. V was cut by 8 bases and J by 7 bases, with 10 bases left in between. CDR1 MDHEN and CDR2 SYDVKM come from the germline V gene. The CDR3 runs to 11 residues. CDR3 region: CASLRVNTQYF. DNA of the CDR3: TGTGCCAGCCTCCGAGTGAATACGCAGTATTTT.

This clonotype came up many times. The J gene is TRBJ2-1, the V gene TRBV6-5; D unresolved. Germline lookup yields CDR1 MNHEY and CDR2 SVGAGI. V was cut by 6 bases and J by 8 bases, with 11 bases left in between. CDR3 length: 12 residues. The CDR3 region is CASRPRPDEQFF. CDR3 nucleotide sequence: TGTGCCAGCAGGCCTCGACCGGATGAGCAGTTCTTC.

Ten or more counts support this clonotype. The chain combines TRBV5-1 with TRBJ2-3; no definite D call. This CDR3 contains 15 residues. The V and J ends lost 0 bases and 0 bases respectively, with 8 bases between them. Germline V gene lookup returns CDR1 SGHRS and CDR2 YFSETQ. The DNA of the CDR3 is TGCGCCAGCAGCTTGGACATAATGAGCACAGATACGCAGTATTTT. Amino acid sequence: CASSLDIMSTDTQYF.

This clonotype was observed many times. The chain employs TRBV12-3 or TRBV12-4 and TRBJ1-4; 8 bases match TRBD1. This CDR3 comprises 16 residues. V was clipped by 5 bases and J by 4 bases; unmatched bases: 9. The chain's CDR3 is CASSPQDREINEKLFF. Written as DNA, the CDR3 is TGTGCCAGCAGTCCCCAGGACAGGGAAATTAATGAAAAACTGTTTTTT.

This clonotype showed up many times. This chain connects TRBV7-3 to TRBJ1-1; D is uncertain. V shed 0 bases and J shed 0 bases, with 8 bases lying between them. Germline CDR1 is SGHTA and CDR2 is FQGTGA. CDR3 length: 15 amino acids. The CDR3 nucleotides read TGTGCCAGCAGCTTAACCATAGCTTTGAACACTGAAGCTTTCTTT. As protein: CASSLTIALNTEAFF. The full variable domain, with the rest looked up from reference TRBV7-3 and TRBJ1-1, is GAGVSQTPSNKVTEKGKYVELRCDPISGHTALYWYRQSLGQGPEFLIYFQGTGAADDSGLPNDRFFAVRPEGSVSTLKIQRTERGDSAVYLCASSLTIALNTEAFFGQGTRLTVV.

This clonotype was counted many times. The chain links TRBV28 to TRBJ2-3; tentatively, D is TRBD1 or TRBD2 (5 bases each). CDR1 is MDHEN and CDR2 is SYDVKM in the germline V gene. V lost 5 bases to trimming and J lost 0 bases, with 18 bases between them. The CDR3 spans 17 residues. The chain's CDR3 is CASSPVLGPTSTDTQYF. The CDR3 bases are TGTGCCAGCAGTCCTGTCCTGGGACCCACTAGCACAGATACGCAGTATTTT.

This clonotype showed up many times. The rearrangement joins TRBV12-3 or TRBV12-4 to TRBJ2-7; 7 positions match TRBD1. J was trimmed by 2 bases and V by 7 bases; bases with no gene match: 5. CDR3 length: 13 residues. For the CDR3, the DNA is TGTGCCAGCAAGGACAGGCTCACCTACGAGCAGTACTTC. Its translation: CASKDRLTYEQYF.

Ten or more counts support this clonotype. V is TRBV5-1 and J is TRBJ1-1; a weak D match, TRBD1 (5 bases). Trimming took 4 bases from V and 8 from J, leaving 24 bases between them. The CDR3 runs to 16 residues. The germline V gene has CDR1 SGHRS and CDR2 YFSETQ. CDR3 nucleotides: TGCGCCAGCAGCGGGCCCGGGGGAAACCGGGGGACCGAAGCTTTCTTT. Its translation: CASSGPGGNRGTEAFF.